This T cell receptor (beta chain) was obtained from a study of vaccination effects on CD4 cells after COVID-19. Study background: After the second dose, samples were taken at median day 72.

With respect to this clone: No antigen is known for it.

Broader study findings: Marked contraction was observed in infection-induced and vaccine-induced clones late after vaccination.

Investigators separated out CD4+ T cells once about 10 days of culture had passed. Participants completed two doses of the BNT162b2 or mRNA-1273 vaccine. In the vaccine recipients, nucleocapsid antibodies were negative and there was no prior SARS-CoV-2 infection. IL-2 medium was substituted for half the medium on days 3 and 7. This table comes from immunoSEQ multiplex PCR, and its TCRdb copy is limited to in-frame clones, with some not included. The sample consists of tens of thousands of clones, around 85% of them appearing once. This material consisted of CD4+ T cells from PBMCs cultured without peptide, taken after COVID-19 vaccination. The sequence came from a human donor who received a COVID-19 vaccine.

CDR3: CATSDWGRGLQETQYF. The DNA for the CDR3 is TGTGCCACCAGTGATTGGGGACGGGGCCTACAAGAGACCCAGTACTTC. The chain has TRBV24-1 and TRBJ2-5, with D tentatively TRBD1 or TRBD2 (5 bases each). The CDR3 has 16 amino acids. CDR1 KGHDR and CDR2 SFDVKD come from the germline V gene. Trimming cost V 2 bases and J 2 bases, with 14 bases left between them.